Following are 26 T cell receptor beta chains from one sample sequenced in a study of shared clonotypes between healthy human individuals. Repertoires were generated with immunoSEQ multiplex PCR, while TCRdb's copy carries only in-frame clones and drops some. The data hold 2,500,000 or so clones, with 80% to 95% observed a single time. The material sequenced was naive CD4+ T cells from PBMCs. Subset reported: CD45RA+ positively selected. These receptors were taken from a man aged 18 to 30 in good health. Some clones in this sample may be carry-over from other donors' samples.

The CDR3 here is CSVERGVREGYTF. CDR3 sequence (DNA): TGCAGCGTTGAGCGGGGGGTGAGAGAAGGCTACACCTTC. The gene calls are TRBV29-1 and TRBJ1-2, with TRBD1 as a possible D gene (5 bases). Germline-derived CDR1 and CDR2 are SQVTM and ANQGSEA. The CDR3 covers 13 residues. With 3 bases removed from V and 8 bases from J, the gap between germline ends came to 16 bases.

The V gene is TRBV5-1, the J gene TRBJ2-3; 7 nucleotides match TRBD2. Germline V CDR1 and CDR2: SGHRS, YFSETQ. Germline trimming cut 1 base from V and 3 bases from J; bases unmatched to any gene: 2. CDR3 length equals 14 residues. As DNA, the CDR3 is TGCGCCAGCAGCTTGAGCGGGGCGACAGATACGCAGTATTTT. It encodes CASSLSGATDTQYF. The variable domain in full, completed from reference TRBV5-1 and TRBJ2-3, reads KAGVTQTPRYLIKTRGQQVTLSCSPISGHRSVSWYQQTPGQGLQFLFEYFSETQRNKGNFPGRFSGRQFSNSRSEMNVSTLELGDSALYLCASSLSGATDTQYFGPGTRLTVL.

This chain joins TRBV2 and TRBJ2-5, with D possibly TRBD1 on 5 matching bases. Germline V gene sequence: CDR1 SNHLY, CDR2 FYNNEI. This CDR3 region has 16 residues. V dropped 0 bases and J dropped 2 bases, with 13 bases sitting between them. The CDR3 DNA sequence: TGTGCCAGCAGTGAAGCCCCAACAGGTCCTCAAGAGACCCAGTACTTC. Encoded protein: CASSEAPTGPQETQYF.

The chain uses TRBV7-4 and TRBJ2-6; no clear D gene. This CDR3 contains 13 residues. Trimming took 0 bases from V and 4 from J, leaving 1 base between them. Germline V lookup: CDR1 SGHVT, CDR2 SQSDAQ. This chain's CDR3 is CASSLAGANVLTF. The CDR3 nucleotides read TGTGCCAGCAGCTTAGCAGGGGCCAACGTCCTGACTTTC.

The count of this clone is one. V and J are TRBV11-3 and TRBJ1-1; D gene uncertain. V was pared by 2 bases and J by 1 base, with 5 bases between. CDR3 length: 13 residues. Germline assignment: CDR1 SGHNT and CDR2 YENEEA. CDR3 bases: TGTGCCAGCAGCTTACGGCCGAACACTGAAGCTTTCTTT. Translating it yields CASSLRPNTEAFF.

About this clone: The identical CDR3 is also encoded by other nucleotide sequences in the sample. The genes are TRBV7-2 and TRBJ2-5; D perhaps matches TRBD1 (5 bases). This CDR3 comprises 13 residues. CDR1 is SGHTA and CDR2 is FQGNSA in the germline V gene. V dropped 4 bases and J dropped 5 bases, with 11 bases sitting between them. The CDR3 reads CASSSQGVETQYF. The CDR3 coding sequence is TGTGCCAGCAGCTCCCAGGGTGTTGAGACCCAGTACTTC.

Here the CDR3 reads CASSPRQGGGYDTQYF. The CDR3 nucleotides read TGCGCCAGCAGCCCGAGACAGGGAGGAGGGTATGATACGCAGTATTTT. V usage is TRBV4-1 and J usage is TRBJ2-3; tentatively, D is TRBD1 (7 bases). Germline values: CDR1 MGHRA, CDR2 YSYEKL. V lost 4 bases to trimming and J lost 6 bases, with 20 bases between them. This CDR3 comprises 16 residues.

The V gene is TRBV27, the J gene TRBJ2-7, with a weak D call TRBD1 (6 bases). CDR1 and CDR2 (germline): MNHEY, SMNVEV (reference sequence). The V end lost 2 bases, the J end lost 2 bases, and 10 bases lay between the germline ends. CDR3 length: 14 amino acids. CDR3 in DNA: TGTGCCAGCAGTTTAGACAGGAGGACCTACGAGCAGTACTTC. Its translation: CASSLDRRTYEQYF.

As for this clone: Other DNA sequences within the sample encode an identical CDR3. The V gene is TRBV30, the J gene TRBJ1-2; D call uncertain. Germline loops: CDR1 GTSNPN, CDR2 SVGIG (reference sequence). The germline V and J ends were trimmed by 3 bases and 1 base, with 9 bases remaining between them. This CDR3 is built from 13 residues. The CDR3 region has the DNA TGTGCCTGGAGCCCTGACCGTAACTATGGCTACACCTTC. Protein product: CAWSPDRNYGYTF.

V and J are TRBV6-1 and TRBJ1-5; 10 positions match TRBD1. Germline V gene sequence: CDR1 MNHNS, CDR2 SASEGT. This CDR3 is 18 amino acids long. V lost 0 bases and J lost 0; bases outside the gene matches: 5. CDR3 in DNA: TGTGCCAGCAGTGAAGCGCTGTGGACAGGGGGTAGCAATCAGCCCCAGCATTTT. Translating gives CASSEALWTGGSNQPQHF.

CDR3 protein: CASSVGFSTVTDTQYF. The CDR3 nucleotides are TGTGCCAGCAGCGTAGGGTTCAGTACCGTCACAGATACGCAGTATTTT. The rearrangement links TRBV9 to TRBJ2-3; D gene uncertain. The CDR3 is 16 residues long. V gave up 0 bases and J gave up 2 bases, with 13 bases separating them. Germline loops: CDR1 SGDLS, CDR2 YYNGEE.

The CDR3 region is CATSRDSGGPEDTEAFF. CDR3 in DNA: TGTGCCACCAGCAGAGACTCGGGGGGCCCCGAGGACACTGAAGCTTTCTTT. The chain recombines TRBV15 with TRBJ1-1, with D possibly TRBD1 on 6 matching bases. CDR1 is LNHNV and CDR2 is YYDKDF in the germline V gene (reference sequence). The CDR3 length is 17 residues. V was cut by 0 bases and J by 3 bases, with 17 bases left in between.

The chain couples TRBV7-9 to TRBJ2-5; TRBD1 might be the D (5 bases). The CDR3 loop spans 15 amino acids. The V and J ends lost 3 bases and 1 base respectively, with 12 bases between them. Per germline, CDR1 SEHNR and CDR2 FQNEAQ (reference sequence). The CDR3 region has the DNA TGTGCCAGCAGCTTCCAGGGAAGGATCCAAGAGACCCAGTACTTC. Translated: CASSFQGRIQETQYF. The full variable domain, completed using reference TRBV7-9 and TRBJ2-5, is DTGVSQNPRHKITKRGQNVTFRCDPISEHNRLYWYRQTLGQGPEFLTYFQNEAQLEKSRLLSDRFSAERPKGSFSTLEIQRTEQGDSAMYLCASSFQGRIQETQYFGPGTRLLVL.

The chain combines TRBV7-7 with TRBJ2-1, with D perhaps TRBD1 or TRBD2 (5 bases each). Germline values: CDR1 SSHAT, CDR2 FNYEAQ (reference sequence). With 4 bases removed from V and 5 bases from J, the gap between germline ends came to 18 bases. The CDR3 runs 16 residues. The CDR3 region has the DNA TGTGCCAGCAGCTCTACTAGGGGCTCTAGCCACAATGAGCAGTTCTTC. This codes for CASSSTRGSSHNEQFF. The complete variable domain, with remaining parts taken from reference TRBV7-7 and TRBJ2-1, reads GAGVSQSPRYKVTKRGQDVTLRCDPISSHATLYWYQQALGQGPEFLTYFNYEAQPDKSGLPSDRFSAERPEGSISTLTIQRTEQRDSAMYRCASSSTRGSSHNEQFFGPGTRLTVL.

Only one count was recorded for this clone. V is TRBV19 and J is TRBJ1-1, with 10 positions matching TRBD1. V lost 6 bases, J lost 11 bases, and 6 bases stayed unmatched. CDR3 length: 12 residues. CDR1 LNHDA and CDR2 SQIVND come from the germline V gene (reference sequence). The CDR3 region is CASSRQGAGAFF. The CDR3 DNA follows: TGTGCCAGTAGCAGACAGGGGGCGGGGGCTTTCTTT.

This rearrangement joins TRBV9 to TRBJ2-2, with no clear D. The V gene lost 1 base and the J gene lost 6 bases, with 19 bases spanning the gap. The germline CDR1 and CDR2 sequences are SGDLS and YYNGEE. The length of the CDR3 is 17 residues. The CDR3 DNA is TGTGCCAGCAGCGTATTAGCACCGAGAGGAGTGTCCGGGGAGCTGTTTTTT. Translated, it gives CASSVLAPRGVSGELFF.

In the case of this clone: Other nucleotide sequences in the sample specify the same CDR3. The chain recombines TRBV19 with TRBJ2-2; D not certain. The CDR3 consists of 12 residues. CDR1 and CDR2 (germline): LNHDA, SQIVND (reference sequence). Trimming removed 3 bases at V and 4 bases at J, with 3 bases between. CDR3 sequence (DNA): TGTGCCAGTAGTATCGGCACCGGGGAGCTGTTTTTT. Its translation is CASSIGTGELFF.

Only a few counts were recorded for this clone. In DNA form, the CDR3 reads TGTGCCAGCAGTGACACCAGGGCAGGGAATGAAAAACTGTTTTTT. Its translation is CASSDTRAGNEKLFF. The chain links TRBV25-1 to TRBJ1-4, with D tentatively TRBD1 (5 bases). The CDR3 loop spans 15 amino acids. V was clipped by 3 bases and J by 5 bases, with 13 bases between them. Germline V gene lookup returns CDR1 MGHDK and CDR2 SYGVNS.

As regards this clone: Within the sample, other DNA sequences also encode this same CDR3. Here the CDR3 reads CASSFGTREETQYF. Here the CDR3 DNA reads TGCGCCAGCAGCTTCGGGACAAGGGAAGAGACCCAGTACTTC. The chain links TRBV5-1 to TRBJ2-5, with D perhaps TRBD1 (6 bases). Germline V gene sequence: CDR1 SGHRS, CDR2 YFSETQ. With 2 bases removed from V and 3 bases from J, the gap between germline ends came to 11 bases. The CDR3 totals 14 residues. Full variable domain (remainder filled in from reference TRBV5-1 and TRBJ2-5): KAGVTQTPRYLIKTRGQQVTLSCSPISGHRSVSWYQQTPGQGLQFLFEYFSETQRNKGNFPGRFSGRQFSNSRSEMNVSTLELGDSALYLCASSFGTREETQYFGPGTRLLVL.

J is TRBJ1-2 and V is TRBV27, with no clear D. CDR1 is MNHEY, CDR2 SMNVEV, per germline (reference sequence). This CDR3 is 15 amino acids long. V was pared by 1 base and J by 2 bases, with 11 bases between. CDR3 sequence (DNA): TGTGCCAGCAGTTTATTATCGGGAGGGAACTATGGCTACACCTTC. Translated: CASSLLSGGNYGYTF.

This clone was picked up a small number of times. The CDR3 coding sequence is TGTGCCTGGAGCTTGGGCCCACCGCCCCAGCATTTT. As protein: CAWSLGPPPQHF. V usage is TRBV30 and J usage is TRBJ1-5; unclear D gene. The CDR3 is made up of 12 amino acids. CDR1 is GTSNPN, CDR2 SVGIG, per germline (reference sequence). V was trimmed by 3 bases and J by 9 bases, leaving 12 bases between them.

The gene calls are TRBV15 and TRBJ2-3, with TRBD2 matching over 7 bases. Germline CDR1 LNHNV, CDR2 YYDKDF (reference sequence). V gave up 5 bases and J gave up 0 bases; unmatched junction bases: 5. This CDR3 spans 15 amino acids. The CDR3: CATSPRSGSTDTQYF. In DNA form, the CDR3 reads TGTGCCACCAGCCCCCGTAGCGGGAGCACAGATACGCAGTATTTT.

This clone was recorded a few times. Distinct nucleotide sequences in the sample also encode this CDR3. The chain couples TRBV7-3 to TRBJ2-1; 7 nucleotides agree with TRBD2. This CDR3 comprises 15 residues. V lost 1 base to trimming and J lost 0 bases; unmatched junction nucleotides: 0. Per germline, CDR1 SGHTA and CDR2 FQGTGA. In DNA, the CDR3 is TGTGCCAGCAGCTTAAGCGGGAGCTCCTACAATGAGCAGTTCTTC. Its translation is CASSLSGSSYNEQFF.

This clone occurred once. The V gene is TRBV5-6, the J gene TRBJ2-2; weak D call: TRBD1 (6 bases). Trimming removed 3 bases at V and 7 bases at J, with 22 bases between. The CDR3 covers 17 residues. Germline V gene sequence: CDR1 SGHDT, CDR2 YYEEEE. In DNA form, the CDR3 reads TGTGCCAGCAGCTCGGCCGGGACACCCTTGAGGGGCGGGGAGCTGTTTTTT. Amino acids: CASSSAGTPLRGGELFF.

The chain uses TRBV7-9 and TRBJ1-1; D perhaps matches TRBD1 (5 bases). The CDR3 consists of 12 residues. V lost 4 bases and J lost 10, with 13 bases in between. Germline CDR1 and CDR2: SEHNR and FQNEAQ (reference sequence). Here the CDR3 DNA reads TGTGCCAGCAGCTCAGAGTCGGGGCGAGCTTTCTTT. This translates into CASSSESGRAFF.

The chain employs TRBV4-1 and TRBJ2-3; TRBD2 agrees at 9 bases. The CDR3 is 15 residues long. Germline V lookup: CDR1 MGHRA, CDR2 YSYEKL. Trimming at V came to 2 bases and at J to 4 bases, leaving 4 bases not matched to a gene. The CDR3 spells CASSQWGLAADTQYF. Written as DNA, the CDR3 is TGCGCCAGCAGCCAATGGGGACTAGCAGCAGATACGCAGTATTTT.